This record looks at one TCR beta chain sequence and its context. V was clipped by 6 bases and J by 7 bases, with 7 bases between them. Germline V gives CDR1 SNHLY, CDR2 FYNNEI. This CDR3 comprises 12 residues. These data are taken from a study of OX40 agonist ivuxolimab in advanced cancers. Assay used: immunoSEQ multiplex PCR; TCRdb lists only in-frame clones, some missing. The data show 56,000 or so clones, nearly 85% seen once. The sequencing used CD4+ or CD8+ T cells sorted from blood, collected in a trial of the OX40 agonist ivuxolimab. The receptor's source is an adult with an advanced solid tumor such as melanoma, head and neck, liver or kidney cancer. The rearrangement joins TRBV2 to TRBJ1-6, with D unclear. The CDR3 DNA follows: TGTGCCAGCAGCTATACCAATTCACCCCTCCACTTT. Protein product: CASSYTNSPLHF. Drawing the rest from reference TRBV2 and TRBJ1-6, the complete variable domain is EPEVTQTPSHQVTQMGQEVILRCVPISNHLYFYWYRQILGQKVEFLVSFYNNEISEKSEIFDDQFSVERPDGSNFTLKIRSTKLEDSAMYFCASSYTNSPLHFGNGTRLTVT.